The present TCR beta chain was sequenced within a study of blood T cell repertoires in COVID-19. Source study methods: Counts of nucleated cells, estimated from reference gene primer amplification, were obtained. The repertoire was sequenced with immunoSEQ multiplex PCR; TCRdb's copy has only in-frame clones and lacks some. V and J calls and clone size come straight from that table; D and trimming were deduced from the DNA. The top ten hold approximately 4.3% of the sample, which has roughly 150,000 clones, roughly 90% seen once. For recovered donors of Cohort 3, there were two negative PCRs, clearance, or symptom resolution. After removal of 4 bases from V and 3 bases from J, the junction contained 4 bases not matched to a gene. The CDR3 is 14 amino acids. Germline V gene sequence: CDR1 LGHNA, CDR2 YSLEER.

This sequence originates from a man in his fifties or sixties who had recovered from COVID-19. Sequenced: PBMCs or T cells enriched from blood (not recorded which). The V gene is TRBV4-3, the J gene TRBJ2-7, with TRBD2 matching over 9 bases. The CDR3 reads CASSRSGSHYEQYF. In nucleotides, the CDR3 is TGCGCCAGCAGCCGTAGCGGGAGCCACTACGAGCAGTACTTC.